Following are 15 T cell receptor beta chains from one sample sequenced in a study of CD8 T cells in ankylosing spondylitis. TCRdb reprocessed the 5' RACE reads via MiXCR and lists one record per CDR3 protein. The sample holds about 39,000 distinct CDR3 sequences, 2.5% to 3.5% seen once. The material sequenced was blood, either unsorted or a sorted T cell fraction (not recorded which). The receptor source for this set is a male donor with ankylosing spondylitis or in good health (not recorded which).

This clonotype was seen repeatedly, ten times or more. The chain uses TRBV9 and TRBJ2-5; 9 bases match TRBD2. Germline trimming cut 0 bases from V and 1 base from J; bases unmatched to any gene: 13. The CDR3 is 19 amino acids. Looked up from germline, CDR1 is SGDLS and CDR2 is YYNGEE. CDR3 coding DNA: TGTGCCAGCAGCGTAGGGGCCGAGGGCCTAGCGGGGCCCCAAGAGACCCAGTACTTC. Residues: CASSVGAEGLAGPQETQYF.

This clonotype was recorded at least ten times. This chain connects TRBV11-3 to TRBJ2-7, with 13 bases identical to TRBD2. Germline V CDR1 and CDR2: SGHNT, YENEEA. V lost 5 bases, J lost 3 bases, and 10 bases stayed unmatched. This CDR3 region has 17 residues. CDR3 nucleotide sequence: TGTGCCAGCAGCCCCTCAACTAGCGGGAGGGCCTTCTACGAGCAGTACGTC. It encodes CASSPSTSGRAFYEQYV.

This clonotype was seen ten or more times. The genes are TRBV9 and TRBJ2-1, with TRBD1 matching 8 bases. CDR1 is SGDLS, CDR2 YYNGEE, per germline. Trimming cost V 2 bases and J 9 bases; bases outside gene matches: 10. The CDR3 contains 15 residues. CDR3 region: CASSVAGGFGGEQFF. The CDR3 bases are TGTGCCAGCAGCGTCGCAGGGGGCTTTGGGGGTGAGCAGTTCTTC.

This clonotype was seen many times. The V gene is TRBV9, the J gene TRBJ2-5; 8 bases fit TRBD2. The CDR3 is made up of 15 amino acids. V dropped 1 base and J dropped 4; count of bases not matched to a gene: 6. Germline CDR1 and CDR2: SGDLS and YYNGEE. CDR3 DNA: TGTGCCAGCAGCGTACAAGCGGGAGTGGTAGAGACCCAGTACTTC. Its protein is CASSVQAGVVETQYF. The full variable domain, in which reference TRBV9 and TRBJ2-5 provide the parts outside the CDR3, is DSGVTQTPKHLITATGQRVTLRCSPRSGDLSVYWYQQSLDQGLQFLIQYYNGEERAKGNILERFSAQQFPDLHSELNLSSLELGDSALYFCASSVQAGVVETQYFGPGTRLLVL.

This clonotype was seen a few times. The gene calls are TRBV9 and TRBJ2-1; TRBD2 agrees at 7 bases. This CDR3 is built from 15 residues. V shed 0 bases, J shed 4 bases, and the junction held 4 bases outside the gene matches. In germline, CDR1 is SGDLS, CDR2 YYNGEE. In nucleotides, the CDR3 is TGTGCCAGCAGCGTAGACCTAGCGGCATACAATGAGCAGTTCTTC. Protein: CASSVDLAAYNEQFF. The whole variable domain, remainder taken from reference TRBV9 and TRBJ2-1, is DSGVTQTPKHLITATGQRVTLRCSPRSGDLSVYWYQQSLDQGLQFLIQYYNGEERAKGNILERFSAQQFPDLHSELNLSSLELGDSALYFCASSVDLAAYNEQFFGPGTRLTVL.

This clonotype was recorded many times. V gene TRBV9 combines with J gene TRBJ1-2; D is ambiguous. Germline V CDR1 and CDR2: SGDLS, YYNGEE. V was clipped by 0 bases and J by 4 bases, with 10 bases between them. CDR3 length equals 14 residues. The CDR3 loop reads CASSVDGSIYGYTF. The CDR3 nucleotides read TGTGCCAGCAGCGTAGATGGTAGTATCTATGGCTACACCTTC.

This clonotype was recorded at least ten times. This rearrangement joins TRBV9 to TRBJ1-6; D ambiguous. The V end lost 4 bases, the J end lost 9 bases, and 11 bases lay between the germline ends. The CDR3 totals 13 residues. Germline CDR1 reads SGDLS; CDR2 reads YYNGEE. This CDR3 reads CASSPGEGSPLHF. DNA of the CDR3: TGTGCCAGCAGCCCCGGAGAAGGTTCACCCCTCCACTTT.

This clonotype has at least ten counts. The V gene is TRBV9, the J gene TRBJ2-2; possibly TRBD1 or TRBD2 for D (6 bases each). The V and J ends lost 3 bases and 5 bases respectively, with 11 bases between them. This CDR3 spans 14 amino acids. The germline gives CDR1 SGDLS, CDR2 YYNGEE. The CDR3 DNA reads TGTGCCAGCAGCGCGGGGGCGGGGACCGGGGAGCTGTTTTTT. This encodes CASSAGAGTGELFF.

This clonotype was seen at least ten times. CDR3 nucleotides: TGTGCCAGCAGCGTAGGACTTTACGGGGGGGAAGAGACCCAGTACTTC. It yields the protein CASSVGLYGGEETQYF. The chain couples TRBV9 to TRBJ2-5; 8 bases agree with TRBD2. Germline trimming cut 0 bases from V and 3 bases from J; bases unmatched to any gene: 7. The germline V gene encodes CDR1 SGDLS and CDR2 YYNGEE. CDR3 length: 16 residues.

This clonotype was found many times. The chain's CDR3 is CASSQTYNEQFF. The CDR3 coding sequence is TGTGCCAGCAGCCAGACCTACAATGAGCAGTTCTTC. The chain recombines TRBV9 with TRBJ2-1; D not certain. This CDR3 has 12 amino acids. Germline-derived CDR1 and CDR2 are SGDLS and YYNGEE. Trimming took 4 bases from V and 2 from J, leaving 4 bases between them.

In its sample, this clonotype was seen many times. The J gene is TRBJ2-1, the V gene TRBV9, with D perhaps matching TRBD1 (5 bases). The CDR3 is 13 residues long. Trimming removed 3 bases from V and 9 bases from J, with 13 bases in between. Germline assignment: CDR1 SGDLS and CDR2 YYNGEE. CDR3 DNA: TGTGCCAGCAGCGCAATCCCTACAGGTGAGCAGTTCTTC. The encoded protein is CASSAIPTGEQFF. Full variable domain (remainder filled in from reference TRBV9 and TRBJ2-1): DSGVTQTPKHLITATGQRVTLRCSPRSGDLSVYWYQQSLDQGLQFLIQYYNGEERAKGNILERFSAQQFPDLHSELNLSSLELGDSALYFCASSAIPTGEQFFGPGTRLTVL.

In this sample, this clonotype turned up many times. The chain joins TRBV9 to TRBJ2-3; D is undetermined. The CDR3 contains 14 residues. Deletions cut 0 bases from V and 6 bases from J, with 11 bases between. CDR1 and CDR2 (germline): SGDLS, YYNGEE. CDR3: CASSVDPVADTQYF. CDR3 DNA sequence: TGTGCCAGCAGCGTAGACCCAGTTGCGGATACGCAGTATTTT.

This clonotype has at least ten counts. CDR3 loop: CASSPPGSGHTDTQYF. The CDR3 DNA is TGTGCCAGCAGCCCTCCCGGTAGCGGTCACACAGATACGCAGTATTTT. The J gene is TRBJ2-3, the V gene TRBV9, with D possibly TRBD2 on 6 matching bases. The CDR3 loop spans 16 amino acids. V was shortened by 4 bases and J by 2 bases, with 17 bases between the two germline ends. Germline-derived CDR1 and CDR2 are SGDLS and YYNGEE. The full variable domain, with the rest looked up from reference TRBV9 and TRBJ2-3, is DSGVTQTPKHLITATGQRVTLRCSPRSGDLSVYWYQQSLDQGLQFLIQYYNGEERAKGNILERFSAQQFPDLHSELNLSSLELGDSALYFCASSPPGSGHTDTQYFGPGTRLTVL.

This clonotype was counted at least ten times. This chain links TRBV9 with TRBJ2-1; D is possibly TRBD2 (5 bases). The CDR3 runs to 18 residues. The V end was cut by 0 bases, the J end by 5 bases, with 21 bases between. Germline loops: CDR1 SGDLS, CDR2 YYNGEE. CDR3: CASSVGLAGPRSHNEQFF. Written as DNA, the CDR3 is TGTGCCAGCAGCGTAGGGCTAGCTGGCCCACGGAGCCACAATGAGCAGTTCTTC. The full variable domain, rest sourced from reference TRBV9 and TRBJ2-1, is DSGVTQTPKHLITATGQRVTLRCSPRSGDLSVYWYQQSLDQGLQFLIQYYNGEERAKGNILERFSAQQFPDLHSELNLSSLELGDSALYFCASSVGLAGPRSHNEQFFGPGTRLTVL.

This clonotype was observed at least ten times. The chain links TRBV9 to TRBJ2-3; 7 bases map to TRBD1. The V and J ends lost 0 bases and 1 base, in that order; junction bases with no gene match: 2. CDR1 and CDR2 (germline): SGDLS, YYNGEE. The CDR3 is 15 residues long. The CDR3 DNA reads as TGTGCCAGCAGCGTAGGGGACAGACGCACAGATACGCAGTATTTT. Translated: CASSVGDRRTDTQYF.